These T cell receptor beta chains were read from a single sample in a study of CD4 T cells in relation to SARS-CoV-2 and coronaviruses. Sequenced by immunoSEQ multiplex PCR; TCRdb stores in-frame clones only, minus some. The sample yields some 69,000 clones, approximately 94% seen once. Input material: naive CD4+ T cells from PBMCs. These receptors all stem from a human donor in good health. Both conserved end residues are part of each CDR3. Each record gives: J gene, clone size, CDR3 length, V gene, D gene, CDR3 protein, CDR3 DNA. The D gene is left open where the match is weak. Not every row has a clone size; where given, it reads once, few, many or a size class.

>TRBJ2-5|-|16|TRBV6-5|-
CASSYSVGGARETQYF
TGTGCCAGCAGTTACTCGGTAGGCGGGGCCAGGGAGACCCAGTACTTC
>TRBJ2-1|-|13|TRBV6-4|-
CASSPGDYNEQFF
TGTGCCAGCAGCCCAGGAGACTACAATGAGCAGTTCTTC
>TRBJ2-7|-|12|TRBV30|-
CAWSSGLYEQYF
TGTGCCTGGAGTTCAGGACTCTACGAGCAGTACTTC
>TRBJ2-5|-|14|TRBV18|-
CASSSPGAGETQYF
TGTGCCAGCTCATCCCCAGGGGCGGGAGAGACCCAGTACTTC
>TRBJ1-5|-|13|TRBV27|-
CASSWAGNQPQHF
TGTGCCAGCAGTTGGGCAGGGAACCAGCCCCAGCATTTT
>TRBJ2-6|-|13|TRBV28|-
CASVVSGANVLTF
TGTGCCAGCGTGGTATCTGGGGCCAACGTCCTGACTTTC
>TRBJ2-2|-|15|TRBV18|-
CASSPIQGYTGELFF
TGTGCCAGCTCACCAATACAGGGATACACCGGGGAGCTGTTTTTT
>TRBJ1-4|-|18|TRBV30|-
CAWSVGASSSATNEKLFF
TGTGCCTGGAGTGTAGGGGCCTCGAGCTCTGCAACTAATGAAAAACTGTTTTTT
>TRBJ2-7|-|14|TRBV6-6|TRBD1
CASSAPTGGTEQYF
TGTGCCAGCAGCGCCCCGACAGGGGGAACCGAGCAGTACTTC
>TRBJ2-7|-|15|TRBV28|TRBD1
CASSPGQGIPYEQYF
TGTGCCAGCAGTCCCGGACAGGGGATCCCCTACGAGCAGTACTTC
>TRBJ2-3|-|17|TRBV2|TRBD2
CASRKRLAGASTDTQYF
TGTGCCAGCAGGAAAAGACTAGCGGGAGCTAGCACAGATACGCAGTATTTT
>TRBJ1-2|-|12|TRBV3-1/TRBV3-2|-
CASSHGTTSYTF
TGTGCCAGCAGCCACGGAACAACTAGCTACACCTTC
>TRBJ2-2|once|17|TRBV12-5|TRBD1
CASGLGTGTGNTGELFF
TGTGCTAGTGGTTTGGGGACTGGGACAGGGAACACCGGGGAGCTGTTTTTT
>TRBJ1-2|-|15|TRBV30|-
CAWSRGEREHYGYTF
TGTGCCTGGAGTCGTGGGGAACGGGAACACTATGGCTACACCTTC
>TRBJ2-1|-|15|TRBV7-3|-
CASSLMKVSYNEQFF
TGTGCCAGCAGCTTAATGAAGGTCTCCTACAATGAGCAGTTCTTC
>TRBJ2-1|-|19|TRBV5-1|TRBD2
CASSFGGWGSGRWGNEQFF
TGCGCCAGCAGCTTCGGGGGATGGGGTAGCGGGAGATGGGGCAATGAGCAGTTCTTC
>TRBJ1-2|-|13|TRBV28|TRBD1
CASSEGQTYGYTF
TGTGCCAGCAGTGAGGGACAGACCTACGGCTACACCTTC
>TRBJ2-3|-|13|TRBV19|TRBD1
CASSRQGPDTQYF
TGTGCCAGTAGCCGACAGGGCCCAGATACGCAGTATTTT
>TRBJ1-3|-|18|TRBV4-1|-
CASSQDRRLGGSGNTIYF
TGCGCCAGCAGCCAAGATCGGCGTCTTGGCGGCTCTGGAAACACCATATATTTT
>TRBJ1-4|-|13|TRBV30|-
CAWNGSGNEKLFF
TGTGCCTGGAATGGTTCAGGGAATGAAAAACTGTTTTTT
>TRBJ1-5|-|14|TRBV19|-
CASRRGEGYQPQHF
TGTGCCAGTCGCCGGGGGGAGGGTTATCAGCCCCAGCATTTT
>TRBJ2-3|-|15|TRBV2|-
CASSVGTFSTDTQYF
TGTGCCAGCAGTGTGGGGACCTTTAGCACAGATACGCAGTATTTT
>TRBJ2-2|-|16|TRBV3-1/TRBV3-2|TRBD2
CASSRQGLAGGGELFF
TGTGCCAGCAGCCGTCAGGGACTAGCGGGCGGCGGGGAGCTGTTTTTT
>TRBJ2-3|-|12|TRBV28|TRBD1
CASSSQGGRKYF
TGTGCCAGCAGTTCACAGGGGGGAAGGAAGTATTTT
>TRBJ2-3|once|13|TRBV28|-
CASSLSTTGSWYF
TGTGCCAGCAGTTTATCTACTACCGGTTCGTGGTATTTT
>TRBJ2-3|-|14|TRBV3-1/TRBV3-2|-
CASSQGAITDTQYF
TGTGCCAGCAGCCAAGGGGCTATCACAGATACGCAGTATTTT
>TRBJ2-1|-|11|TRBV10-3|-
CAISELVEQFF
TGTGCCATCAGTGAGCTAGTCGAGCAGTTCTTC
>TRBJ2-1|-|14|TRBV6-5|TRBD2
CASRPDGGRSEQFF
TGTGCCAGCAGACCCGACGGGGGGAGGAGTGAGCAGTTCTTC
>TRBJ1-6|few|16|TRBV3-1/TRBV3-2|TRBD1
CASSQGQGRDNSPLHF
TGTGCCAGCAGCCAAGGACAGGGTAGGGATAATTCACCCCTCCACTTT
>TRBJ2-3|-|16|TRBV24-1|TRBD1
CATSNPGQGTMDTQYF
TGTGCCACCAGCAATCCGGGACAGGGGACGATGGATACGCAGTATTTT
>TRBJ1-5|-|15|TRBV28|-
CASSAPRRLNQPQHF
TGTGCCAGCAGTGCCCCTCGACGGCTCAATCAGCCCCAGCATTTT
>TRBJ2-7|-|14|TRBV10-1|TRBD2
CASSESGVAGVLYF
TGCGCCAGCAGTGAGAGTGGAGTAGCGGGAGTTCTATACTTC
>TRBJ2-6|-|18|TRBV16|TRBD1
CASSQRGQGSSGANVLTF
TGTGCCAGCAGCCAAAGGGGACAGGGTAGCTCTGGGGCCAACGTCCTGACTTTC
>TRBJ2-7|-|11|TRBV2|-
CASRGSYEQYF
TGTGCCAGCAGGGGTTCCTACGAGCAGTACTTC
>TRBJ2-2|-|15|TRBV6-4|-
CASPPRTRNTGELFF
TGTGCCAGCCCCCCTAGAACCCGGAACACCGGGGAGCTGTTTTTT
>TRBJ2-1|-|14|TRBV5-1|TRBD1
CASSGGQSYNEQFF
TGCGCCAGCAGTGGGGGACAGAGCTACAATGAGCAGTTCTTC
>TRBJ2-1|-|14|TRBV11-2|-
CASSFSLNYNEQFF
TGTGCCAGCAGCTTTTCGCTGAATTACAATGAGCAGTTCTTC
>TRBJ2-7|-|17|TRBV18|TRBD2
CASSPLRAGGSSYEQYF
TGTGCCAGCTCACCACTTCGGGCGGGAGGGTCCTCCTACGAGCAGTACTTC
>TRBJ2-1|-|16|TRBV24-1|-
CATSDFDRTLVDEQFF
TGTGCCACCAGTGATTTTGACAGGACGCTGGTCGATGAGCAGTTCTTC